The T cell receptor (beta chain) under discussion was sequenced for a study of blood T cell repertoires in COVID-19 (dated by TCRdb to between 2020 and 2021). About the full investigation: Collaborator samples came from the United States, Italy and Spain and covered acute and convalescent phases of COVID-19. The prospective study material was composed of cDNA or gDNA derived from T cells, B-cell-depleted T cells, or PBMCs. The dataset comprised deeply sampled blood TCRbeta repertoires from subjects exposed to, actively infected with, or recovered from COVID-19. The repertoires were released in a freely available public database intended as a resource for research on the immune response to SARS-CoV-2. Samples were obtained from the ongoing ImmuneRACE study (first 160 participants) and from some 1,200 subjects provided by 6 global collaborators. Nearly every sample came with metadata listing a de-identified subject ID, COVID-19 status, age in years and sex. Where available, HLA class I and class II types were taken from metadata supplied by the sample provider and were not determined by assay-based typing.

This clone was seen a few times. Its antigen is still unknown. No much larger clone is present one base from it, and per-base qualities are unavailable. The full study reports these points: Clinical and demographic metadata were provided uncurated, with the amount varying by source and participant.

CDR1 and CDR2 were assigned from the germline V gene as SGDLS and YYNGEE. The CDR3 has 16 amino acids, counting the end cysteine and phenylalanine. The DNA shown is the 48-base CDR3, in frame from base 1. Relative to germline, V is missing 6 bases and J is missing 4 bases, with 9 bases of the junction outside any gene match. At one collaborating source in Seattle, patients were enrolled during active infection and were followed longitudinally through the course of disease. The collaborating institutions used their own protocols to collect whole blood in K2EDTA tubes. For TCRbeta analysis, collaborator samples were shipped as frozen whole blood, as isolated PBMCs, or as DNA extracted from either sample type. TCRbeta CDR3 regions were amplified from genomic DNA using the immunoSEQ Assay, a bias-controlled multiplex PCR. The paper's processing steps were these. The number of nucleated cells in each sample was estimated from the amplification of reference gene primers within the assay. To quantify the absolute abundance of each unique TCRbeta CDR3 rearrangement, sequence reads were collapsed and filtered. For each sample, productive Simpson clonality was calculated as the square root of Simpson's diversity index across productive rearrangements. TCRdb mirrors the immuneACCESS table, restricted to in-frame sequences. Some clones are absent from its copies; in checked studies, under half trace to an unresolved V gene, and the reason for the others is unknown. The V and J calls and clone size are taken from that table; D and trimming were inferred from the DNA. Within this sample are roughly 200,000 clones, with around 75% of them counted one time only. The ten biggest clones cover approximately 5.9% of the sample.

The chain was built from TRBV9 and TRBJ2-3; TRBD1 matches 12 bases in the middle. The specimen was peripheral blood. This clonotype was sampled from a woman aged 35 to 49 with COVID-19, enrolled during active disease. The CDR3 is CASTGTGGEGPDTQYF. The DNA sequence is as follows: TGTGCCAGCACCGGGACAGGGGGCGAGGGGCCAGATACGCAGTATTTT.